What follows are 23 T cell receptor beta chains derived from one specimen sequenced in a study of shared clonotypes between healthy human individuals. This table comes from immunoSEQ multiplex PCR, and its TCRdb copy is limited to in-frame clones, with some not included. The sample has about 2.4 million clones; approximately 93% are singletons. Sequenced: naive CD4+ T cells from PBMCs. As for subset: CD45RA+ positively selected. These receptors were taken from a man aged 18-30 years in good health. Some clones in this sample may be carry-over from other donors' samples.

The chain recombines TRBV28 with TRBJ2-2, with 8 bases identical to TRBD2. The CDR3 is 15 residues long. Germline CDR1 MDHEN, CDR2 SYDVKM. V lost 3 bases to trimming and J lost 7 bases; unmatched junction nucleotides: 7. The DNA of the CDR3 is TGTGCCAGCAGTTTGTCAGCGGGAGAGGTCGGGGAGCTGTTTTTT. It codes for CASSLSAGEVGELFF.

A note on this clone: Distinct nucleotide sequences in the sample also encode this CDR3. The chain combines TRBV6-6 with TRBJ2-1; D is perhaps TRBD2 (5 bases). The V gene lost 3 bases and the J gene lost 0 bases, with 9 bases spanning the gap. Germline-derived CDR1 and CDR2 are MNHNY and SVGAGI (reference sequence). The CDR3 runs to 15 residues. The CDR3: CASSYGESSYNEQFF. The CDR3 DNA reads as TGTGCCAGCAGTTATGGGGAGAGCTCCTACAATGAGCAGTTCTTC.

The chain has TRBV6-5 and TRBJ1-2; TRBD1 might be the D (5 bases). The CDR3 totals 14 residues. The germline V gene encodes CDR1 MNHEY and CDR2 SVGAGI. Trimming left V 0 bases short and J 7 bases short, with 12 bases between. The CDR3 sequence: CASSYSEGSSGYTF. Written as DNA, the CDR3 is TGTGCCAGCAGTTACTCAGAGGGGTCTTCTGGCTACACCTTC.

The rearrangement links TRBV2 to TRBJ1-2; TRBD1 agrees at 8 bases. The germline V gene has CDR1 SNHLY and CDR2 FYNNEI. The CDR3 length is 14 residues. J was trimmed by 4 bases and V by 4 bases; bases with no gene match: 5. The DNA for the CDR3 is TGTGCCAGCAGTGTAGGCAGGGGGCCCTATGGCTACACCTTC. It codes for CASSVGRGPYGYTF.

The chain combines TRBV19 with TRBJ2-7; 7 nucleotides match TRBD2. CDR3 length: 14 amino acids. CDR1 is LNHDA, CDR2 SQIVND, per germline (reference sequence). Trimming removed 7 bases from V and 0 bases from J; junction bases left unmatched: 6. The CDR3 coding sequence is TGTGCCAGTACCCACTCTAGCGGCTCCTACGAGCAGTACTTC. The encoded protein is CASTHSSGSYEQYF.

Turning to this clone: Other DNA variants within this sample encode the same CDR3. V usage is TRBV5-1 and J usage is TRBJ1-2; D gene ambiguous. Trimming stripped 3 bases from V and 2 bases from J, with 11 bases between. Looked up from germline, CDR1 is SGHRS and CDR2 is YFSETQ. The CDR3 contains 14 residues. CDR3 sequence (DNA): TGCGCCAGCAGCTCCGGTGACGGCAACTATGGCTACACCTTC. Amino acids: CASSSGDGNYGYTF.

This chain joins TRBV7-9 and TRBJ2-1; the match to TRBD2 covers 12 bases. V lost 4 bases and J lost 2; bases outside the gene matches: 6. Germline V lookup: CDR1 SEHNR, CDR2 FQNEAQ (reference sequence). The CDR3 runs 17 residues. The CDR3 bases are TGTGCCAGCAGCTCCCCTAGCGGGAGGGGTACCTACAATGAGCAGTTCTTC. It translates to CASSSPSGRGTYNEQFF.

The chain carries TRBV5-1 and TRBJ2-1; 14 bases are shared with TRBD2. CDR3 length equals 14 residues. Germline CDR1 and CDR2: SGHRS and YFSETQ. Trimming cost V 7 bases and J 9 bases; bases outside gene matches: 6. The DNA of the CDR3 is TGCGCCAGCCAGGGACTAGCGGGAGAAATTGAGCAGTTCTTC. It translates to CASQGLAGEIEQFF.

This clone has just a few counts. The rearrangement links TRBV2 to TRBJ1-5; D is possibly TRBD1 (5 bases). Germline lookup yields CDR1 SNHLY and CDR2 FYNNEI. V lost 5 bases, J lost 6 bases, and 14 bases lay in between. This CDR3 is 14 amino acids long. CDR3 sequence reads: CASSSRERSQPQHF. CDR3 coding DNA: TGTGCCAGCAGTTCCAGGGAGAGATCTCAGCCCCAGCATTTT.

This chain uses TRBV14 with TRBJ1-3; no clear D gene. Germline V gene sequence: CDR1 SGHDN, CDR2 FVKESK. Trimming removed 6 bases from V and 0 bases from J, with 12 bases in between. The CDR3 totals 15 residues. CDR3 coding DNA: TGTGCCAGCAGTCTTAGCGTTACCTCTGGAAACACCATATATTTT. Residues: CASSLSVTSGNTIYF.

The rearrangement links TRBV6-6 to TRBJ2-3; D possibly corresponds to TRBD2 (6 bases). The CDR3 has 16 residues. CDR1 and CDR2 from the germline V gene are MNHNY and SVGAGI (reference sequence). V gave up 0 bases and J gave up 2 bases, with 12 bases separating them. CDR3 loop: CASSYSMGGLTDTQYF. CDR3 nucleotide sequence: TGTGCCAGCAGTTACTCCATGGGAGGTCTCACAGATACGCAGTATTTT.

The chain joins TRBV2 to TRBJ2-7; perhaps TRBD2 as D (6 bases). CDR1 and CDR2 (germline): SNHLY, FYNNEI. The V end was cut by 11 bases, the J end by 4 bases, with 18 bases between. CDR3 length: 13 residues. In nucleotides, the CDR3 is TGTGCCGCCGGCCGGGACTGGGCTTACGAGCAGTACTTC. Amino acids: CAAGRDWAYEQYF.

This chain uses TRBV6-1 with TRBJ1-4, with D unresolved. The CDR3 covers 13 residues. CDR1 is MNHNS, CDR2 SASEGT, per germline. Trimming removed 5 bases from V and 8 bases from J, with 12 bases in between. This CDR3 is CASSSGLREKLFF. The CDR3 nucleotides are TGTGCCAGCAGTTCTGGGTTAAGGGAAAAACTGTTTTTT.

This chain links TRBV7-3 with TRBJ2-1; 11 nucleotides line up with TRBD2. The germline CDR1 and CDR2 sequences are SGHTA and FQGTGA. Losses at the gene ends were 4 bases for V and 10 bases for J; bases not matched to a gene: 9. This CDR3 has 15 residues. CDR3 nucleotide sequence: TGTGCCAGCAGCTGGGTAGGGACTAGCGGTTCGGAGCAGTTCTTC. As protein: CASSWVGTSGSEQFF.

The chain couples TRBV27 to TRBJ2-3, with a possible D match to TRBD2 (5 bases). The CDR3 totals 14 residues. Trimming took 7 bases from V and 4 from J, leaving 15 bases between them. Germline assignment: CDR1 MNHEY and CDR2 SMNVEV (reference sequence). The CDR3 protein is CASTSLEGADTQYF. The CDR3 DNA is TGTGCCAGCACCTCGTTAGAGGGAGCAGATACGCAGTATTTT.

Regarding this clone: This sample also contains other DNA sequences that code for the same CDR3. The chain combines TRBV28 with TRBJ1-3, with D possibly matching TRBD1 (5 bases). The CDR3 has 14 amino acids. CDR1 and CDR2 from the germline V gene are MDHEN and SYDVKM. V gave up 2 bases and J gave up 2 bases, with 7 bases separating them. CDR3 coding DNA: TGTGCCAGCAGTTTACCAGGGCCTGGAAACACCATATATTTT. Its protein product is CASSLPGPGNTIYF.

V and J are TRBV5-1 and TRBJ2-5; 7 bases align to TRBD2. The CDR3 has 16 amino acids. After removal of 4 bases from V and 1 base from J, the junction contained 10 bases not matched to a gene. Per the germline V gene, CDR1 is SGHRS and CDR2 is YFSETQ. CDR3 protein: CASSREVGNLQETQYF. The CDR3, as DNA: TGCGCCAGCAGCCGGGAGGTGGGAAACCTCCAAGAGACCCAGTACTTC.

J is TRBJ2-3 and V is TRBV18, with 8 nucleotides matching TRBD1. Germline V gene data show CDR1 as KGHSH and CDR2 as LQKENI. Trimming cost V 6 bases and J 5 bases; bases outside gene matches: 4. The CDR3 is 13 residues long. This CDR3 reads CASSQGARDTQYF. DNA for the CDR3: TGTGCCAGCTCTCAGGGGGCACGAGATACGCAGTATTTT.

The chain carries TRBV27 and TRBJ1-3; no firm D call. Germline V gives CDR1 MNHEY, CDR2 SMNVEV (reference sequence). The CDR3 extends over 16 amino acids. Trimming shortened V by 6 bases and J by 0 bases, and 15 bases separated the two germline ends. The CDR3 nucleotides read TGTGCCAGCAGCCCACACTCAGGAGGCTCTGGAAACACCATATATTTT. It encodes CASSPHSGGSGNTIYF.

The genes are TRBV27 and TRBJ2-7, with D tentatively TRBD2 (6 bases). CDR3 length: 16 amino acids. The germline V gene has CDR1 MNHEY and CDR2 SMNVEV (reference sequence). Trimming left V 6 bases short and J 4 bases short, with 22 bases between. The CDR3 DNA reads as TGTGCCAGCAGCCGGACCGGGCCTAGCGACCTTTACGAGCAGTACTTC. Its protein is CASSRTGPSDLYEQYF.

The chain employs TRBV6-5 and TRBJ2-3; D is unresolved. V gave up 6 bases and J gave up 6 bases, with 7 bases separating them. Germline values: CDR1 MNHEY, CDR2 SVGAGI. The CDR3 is 11 amino acids. The CDR3 DNA sequence: TGTGCCAGCAGGCTCTACGATACGCAGTATTTT. This translates into CASRLYDTQYF.

The genes are TRBV29-1 and TRBJ2-5; perhaps D is TRBD1 or TRBD2 (5 bases each). There are 12 residues in the CDR3. Per the germline V gene, CDR1 is SQVTM and CDR2 is ANQGSEA. V was clipped by 4 bases and J by 7 bases, with 13 bases between them. The CDR3: CSVGIGTVTQYF. The CDR3, as DNA: TGCAGCGTTGGGATCGGGACCGTGACCCAGTACTTC.

This clone was picked up a small number of times. The V and J genes are TRBV5-8 and TRBJ1-5; weak D call: TRBD1 (6 bases). The CDR3 is made up of 15 amino acids. V lost 4 bases and J 3 bases, leaving 14 bases between the germline ends. Germline V gene sequence: CDR1 SGHTS, CDR2 YDEGEE. The CDR3 is CASSQTGPHNQPQHF. DNA for the CDR3: TGTGCCAGCAGCCAAACAGGGCCCCACAATCAGCCCCAGCATTTT.